These 24 T cell receptor beta chains originate from one sample sequenced in a study of T cells in Graves' hyperthyroidism and ophthalmopathy. Regions amplified from RNA transcripts were the TCR beta CDR3 regions. An initial round of RT-PCR targeting the TCR CDR3 relied on the HTBI primer set. TCRdb called the multiplex PCR reads again in MiXCR, with one record for every CDR3 protein. Of 600,000 to 850,000 distinct CDR3 sequences in the sample, around 20% were seen once. The sample was blood. These receptor sequences come from a woman aged 50 to 65 with Graves' hyperthyroidism that later progressed to Graves' ophthalmopathy.

The chain employs TRBV11-2 and TRBJ2-1; 9 bases align to TRBD2. Germline CDR1 and CDR2: SGHAT and FQNNGV. After removal of 4 bases from V and 5 bases from J, the junction contained 12 bases not matched to a gene. The CDR3 totals 17 residues. The CDR3 reads CASSSKGLAGTHNEQFF. For the CDR3, the DNA is TGTGCCAGCAGCTCAAAGGGTCTAGCGGGGACTCACAATGAGCAGTTCTTC.

The sample holds many counts of this clonotype. V is TRBV3-1 and J is TRBJ2-4, with D perhaps TRBD1 or TRBD2 (6 bases each). Trimming stripped 0 bases from V and 4 bases from J, with 19 bases between. Germline CDR1 is LGHDT and CDR2 is YNNKEL (reference sequence). The CDR3 covers 18 residues. The CDR3 DNA reads TGTGCCAGCAGCCAAGATGTTGCCTTTGGGGGGACAAAAAACATTCAGTACTTC. This sequence encodes CASSQDVAFGGTKNIQYF.

The genes are TRBV29-1 and TRBJ1-1; D ambiguous. Between the trimmed V and J ends, which lost 5 bases and 6 bases, there was a span of 10 bases. The CDR3 length is 11 residues. CDR1 and CDR2 from the germline V gene are SQVTM and ANQGSEA. Here the CDR3 reads CSVPEGPEAFF. The CDR3 DNA follows: TGCAGCGTTCCCGAAGGGCCTGAAGCTTTCTTT.

The rearrangement links TRBV6-1 to TRBJ1-2; a possible D gene is TRBD1 (5 bases). CDR1 MNHNS and CDR2 SASEGT come from the germline V gene. There are 13 residues in the CDR3. The V end was cut by 6 bases, the J end by 1 base, with 9 bases between. The CDR3 sequence is CASRPQVNYGYTF. CDR3 coding DNA: TGTGCCAGCAGGCCACAGGTTAACTATGGCTACACCTTC.

V gene TRBV27 combines with J gene TRBJ1-4, with D possibly matching TRBD1 (6 bases). The V gene lost 4 bases and the J gene lost 4 bases, with 13 bases spanning the gap. The CDR3 sequence is 15 residues long. The V gene's germline CDR1 is MNHEY and CDR2 SMNVEV (reference sequence). CDR3 sequence (DNA): TGTGCCAGCAGTTATGGGGGGCGGTATAATGAAAAACTGTTTTTT. As protein: CASSYGGRYNEKLFF.

This clonotype was picked up many times. The chain is built from TRBV11-2 and TRBJ2-1, with D tentatively TRBD2 (5 bases). Germline assignment: CDR1 SGHAT and CDR2 FQNNGV. CDR3 length equals 15 residues. V lost 0 bases and J lost 1, with 7 bases in between. The CDR3 reads CASSLELESYNEQFF. The DNA for the CDR3 is TGTGCCAGCAGCTTAGAACTAGAGTCCTACAATGAGCAGTTCTTC.

This clonotype was seen only a few times. This chain connects TRBV7-8 to TRBJ1-6, with a tentative D call TRBD1 (5 bases). The germline V gene encodes CDR1 SGHVS and CDR2 FQNEAQ. The ends were cut back, 5 bases at V and 13 bases at J, with 18 bases in the middle. The CDR3 contains 14 residues. The CDR3 loop reads CASSPRDGRKPLHF. CDR3 in DNA: TGTGCCAGCAGCCCCCGGGACGGGAGAAAGCCCCTCCACTTT.

This clonotype was seen only a few times. The rearrangement joins TRBV29-1 to TRBJ1-2; TRBD1 might be the D (6 bases). Trimming stripped 5 bases from V and 4 bases from J, with 11 bases between. Looked up from germline, CDR1 is SQVTM and CDR2 is ANQGSEA. The CDR3 has 12 residues. This CDR3 is CSVLKGGYGYTF. CDR3 coding DNA: TGCAGCGTTCTGAAAGGGGGCTATGGCTACACCTTC.

The rearrangement joins TRBV6-1 to TRBJ1-4; the match to TRBD1 covers 7 bases. Germline V gene sequence: CDR1 MNHNS, CDR2 SASEGT. With V trimmed by 6 bases and J by 8 bases, 6 bases remained unmatched. The length of the CDR3 is 13 residues. The chain's CDR3 is CASRTGLAEKLFF. The DNA of the CDR3 is TGTGCCAGCAGGACAGGGTTAGCAGAAAAACTGTTTTTT.

This clonotype appeared many times. The rearrangement uses TRBV11-2 and TRBJ1-2, with TRBD1 matching 9 bases. The J segment lost 2 bases and the V segment lost 0 bases, leaving 1 base of the junction unmatched. The CDR3 extends over 15 amino acids. Germline loops: CDR1 SGHAT, CDR2 FQNNGV. For the CDR3, the DNA is TGTGCCAGCAGCTTAGATGGGACAGGGAACTATGGCTACACCTTC. Encoded protein: CASSLDGTGNYGYTF.

The chain joins TRBV11-2 to TRBJ2-5; D remains unclear. This CDR3 is built from 14 residues. V was trimmed by 3 bases and J by 1 base, leaving 9 bases between them. Germline assignment: CDR1 SGHAT and CDR2 FQNNGV. In DNA form, the CDR3 reads TGTGCCAGCAGCTTCGGGCTGCTCCAAGAGACCCAGTACTTC. Amino acids: CASSFGLLQETQYF. Full variable domain (outside the CDR3, taken from reference TRBV11-2 and TRBJ2-5): EAGVAQSPRYKIIEKRQSVAFWCNPISGHATLYWYQQILGQGPKLLIQFQNNGVVDDSQLPKDRFSAERLKGVDSTLKIQPAKLEDSAVYLCASSFGLLQETQYFGPGTRLLVL.

In its sample, this clonotype was seen many times. The chain couples TRBV7-2 to TRBJ2-5; 13 nucleotides align to TRBD2. The CDR3 consists of 16 residues. Germline V gene sequence: CDR1 SGHTA, CDR2 FQGNSA. The ends lost 5 bases at V and 2 bases at J; junction bases unmatched: 5. DNA for the CDR3: TGTGCCAGCAGCCCCAGACTAGCGGGGGGTCAAGAGACCCAGTACTTC. Amino acid sequence: CASSPRLAGGQETQYF.

This clonotype showed up just a few times. A read error may be the cause here, since a much bigger clone is one base away. The rearrangement uses TRBV6-1 and TRBJ1-1; D not certain. V was trimmed by 6 bases and J by 4 bases, leaving 9 bases between them. The CDR3 runs to 12 residues. Germline CDR1 and CDR2: MNHNS and SASEGT. CDR3 protein: CASSREATEAFF. The CDR3 DNA reads TGTGCCAGCAGCCGGGAGGCCACTGAAGCTTTCTTT.

There are many counts of this clonotype. This rearrangement joins TRBV3-1 to TRBJ1-2, with 9 bases lining up with TRBD1. The germline V gene encodes CDR1 LGHDT and CDR2 YNNKEL (reference sequence). This CDR3 is built from 15 residues. V shed 2 bases and J 7 bases; nucleotides not matched to a gene: 8. The CDR3 region has the DNA TGTGCCAGCAGCCAAAGACAGGGGGTAGTAGGTGGCTACACCTTC. The encoded protein is CASSQRQGVVGGYTF.

This clonotype was detected only a few times. V is TRBV5-1 and J is TRBJ2-2; 7 bases are shared with TRBD1. CDR1 and CDR2 from the germline V gene are SGHRS and YFSETQ. The CDR3 sequence is 15 residues long. V lost 3 bases and J lost 4; bases outside the gene matches: 6. The CDR3 here is CASSSDRVGTGELFF. In DNA, the CDR3 is TGCGCCAGCAGCTCCGACAGGGTCGGCACCGGGGAGCTGTTTTTT.

The chain uses TRBV5-4 and TRBJ1-2; TRBD1 matches 8 bases. This CDR3 is 14 amino acids long. Losses at the gene ends were 2 bases for V and 8 bases for J; bases not matched to a gene: 8. Germline V gives CDR1 SGHNT, CDR2 YYREEE (reference sequence). This chain's CDR3 is CASSLPRGLAGYTF. The CDR3 DNA follows: TGTGCCAGCAGCTTACCCAGGGGGCTGGCAGGCTACACCTTC.

Many counts were recorded for this clonotype. The CDR3, as DNA: TGCGCCAGCAGTATTAGCGGGGGGTTCGGCAATGAGCAGTTCTTC. This sequence encodes CASSISGGFGNEQFF. The gene calls are TRBV10-1 and TRBJ2-1; 10 bases agree with TRBD2. The CDR3 covers 15 residues. After removal of 5 bases from V and 6 bases from J, the junction contained 7 bases not matched to a gene. Germline V lookup: CDR1 WNHNN, CDR2 SYGVQD (reference sequence).

This clonotype was recorded at least ten times. The chain couples TRBV3-1 to TRBJ1-2, with D uncertain. CDR3 size: 12 residues. Germline V gives CDR1 LGHDT, CDR2 YNNKEL (reference sequence). Trimming cost V 2 bases and J 4 bases, with 5 bases left between them. CDR3 DNA: TGTGCCAGCAGCCAACAAAGCTATGGCTACACCTTC. It specifies CASSQQSYGYTF.

The sample holds many counts of this clonotype. This sequence joins TRBV20-1 and TRBJ2-1, with 8 bases that match TRBD2. Germline V gene data show CDR1 as DFQATT and CDR2 as SNEGSKA (reference sequence). This CDR3 is built from 15 residues. V lost 0 bases, J lost 5 bases, and 6 bases stayed unmatched. CDR3 sequence: CSARDHGGGNNEQFF. In nucleotides, the CDR3 is TGCAGTGCTAGAGATCATGGCGGGGGGAACAATGAGCAGTTCTTC.

The chain recombines TRBV9 with TRBJ1-3; D gene ambiguous. V shed 3 bases and J shed 6 bases, with 10 bases lying between them. The CDR3 has 13 residues. Germline V gives CDR1 SGDLS, CDR2 YYNGEE. CDR3 sequence: CASSASSENTIYF. The DNA for the CDR3 is TGTGCCAGCAGCGCCAGCAGTGAAAACACCATATATTTT.

This clonotype has a handful of counts. The chain links TRBV20-1 to TRBJ2-5, with TRBD1 matching 9 bases. J was trimmed by 5 bases and V by 6 bases; bases with no gene match: 4. CDR1 is DFQATT and CDR2 is SNEGSKA in the germline V gene (reference sequence). This CDR3 is 12 amino acids long. In DNA, the CDR3 is TGCAGTGCGACAGGGGGGAGGGAGACCCAGTACTTC. Protein: CSATGGRETQYF.

This clonotype was recorded at least ten times. This sequence joins TRBV5-1 and TRBJ2-1; D is ambiguous. V was shortened by 3 bases and J by 0 bases, with 13 bases between the two germline ends. Germline V lookup: CDR1 SGHRS, CDR2 YFSETQ. The length of the CDR3 is 16 residues. The CDR3 DNA is TGCGCCAGCAGCTCGCAAGGTGAGAGCTCCTACAATGAGCAGTTCTTC. Its protein is CASSSQGESSYNEQFF.

The V and J genes are TRBV12-3 or TRBV12-4 and TRBJ2-1, with 11 bases aligning to TRBD2. The CDR3 contains 15 residues. Trimming cost V 5 bases and J 8 bases; bases outside gene matches: 8. CDR3 amino acids: CASSNSGGAADEQFF. The CDR3 DNA reads as TGTGCCAGCAGTAATAGCGGGGGGGCCGCTGATGAGCAGTTCTTC.

This clonotype appeared many times. The CDR3 DNA sequence: TGTGCCAGCAGCTCAGGGGATGGGTTAAACACTGAAGCTTTCTTT. It translates to CASSSGDGLNTEAFF. This chain links TRBV11-2 with TRBJ1-1, with a tentative D call TRBD1 (6 bases). The CDR3 has 15 residues. Germline lookup yields CDR1 SGHAT and CDR2 FQNNGV. V lost 4 bases, J lost 2 bases, and 14 bases lay in between.